This record covers a single T cell receptor beta chain. The antigen is not known. cDNA came from around 0.54 to 1 ug RNA primed by random hexamers. TCRdb passed the immunoSEQ multiplex PCR reads through MiXCR, listing each CDR3 protein once. The profile covers about 210,000 distinct CDR3 sequences, with about 94% appearing a single time and over 0.15% taken by the ten largest. This record belongs to a study of CD8 T cells in Susac syndrome. Study background: Patients with Susac syndrome, at blood draw, were therapy-naive, on corticosteroids, or on intravenous immunoglobulin alone.

Negative isolation was used for CD8+ and CD4+ T cells, and FACS enrichment was applied to TEMRA cells. Findings and caveats of the study: As the study acknowledged, the number of individuals in its TCR sequencing and HLA analysis was relatively small.

The V end was cut by 4 bases, the J end by 5 bases, with 11 bases between. Germline V CDR1 and CDR2: DFQATT, SNEGSKA (reference sequence). The length of the CDR3 is 12 residues. Sequencing was carried out using CD4+ T cells from PBMCs. This TCR was recovered from a human donor with Susac syndrome. V usage is TRBV20-1 and J usage is TRBJ2-5; D ambiguous. The DNA of the CDR3 is TGCAGTGCTAACGGGTTAATGGAGACCCAGTACTTC. Protein: CSANGLMETQYF.